This TCR beta chain derives from a study of blood T cell repertoires in COVID-19. On the study more broadly: COVID-19 samples, acute and convalescent, were from the United States, Italy and Spain. In each case, the material was cDNA or gDNA derived from T cells, B-cell-depleted T cells, or PBMCs.

This table comes from immunoSEQ multiplex PCR, and its TCRdb copy is limited to in-frame clones, with some not included. Seen here are about 300,000 clones, about nine tenths observed once, and the top ten hold less than 2%. Each participant's cohort was designated according to participant-reported clinical history. Cohort 3 donors were reported recovered after two negative PCRs, clearance, or symptom resolution. V dropped 5 bases and J dropped 3; count of bases not matched to a gene: 2. There are 14 residues in the CDR3. Germline V gene lookup returns CDR1 PRHDT and CDR2 FYEKMQ (reference sequence).

V and J are TRBV13 and TRBJ1-3; 9 positions match TRBD1. The receptor's source is a woman between 40 and 55 years old who had recovered from COVID-19. Sequences were obtained from PBMCs or T cells enriched from blood (not recorded which). The CDR3: CASSETGGGNTIYF. The CDR3, as DNA: TGTGCCAGCAGCGAGACAGGGGGTGGAAACACCATATATTTT.